This TCR beta chain appears in the sequencing data of a study of graft-versus-host responses after intestinal transplantation. Here immunoSEQ multiplex PCR was the method, and the copy in TCRdb shows in-frame clones only, minus some. The sample lists about 97,000 clones; around 90% were seen once. The V gene lost 5 bases and the J gene lost 5 bases, with 18 bases spanning the gap. Per the germline V gene, CDR1 is PRHDT and CDR2 is FYEKMQ (reference sequence). This CDR3 has 15 amino acids. V and J are TRBV13 and TRBJ2-5; D perhaps matches TRBD2 (6 bases). The receptor was derived from a human patient who received an intestinal transplant, so some T cells may come from the graft donor. The sample was PBMCs, taken about 460 days after intestinal transplant. The CDR3, as DNA: TGTGCCAGCAGCCCCCCACGGGGGTCGGGGGAGACCCAGTACTTC. It translates to CASSPPRGSGETQYF. Complete variable domain (other parts from reference TRBV13 and TRBJ2-5): AAGVIQSPRHLIKEKRETATLKCYPIPRHDTVYWYQQGPGQDPQFLISFYEKMQSDKGSIPDRFSAQQFSDYHSELNMSSLELGDSALYFCASSPPRGSGETQYFGPGTRLLVL.